This paragraph reports one TCR beta chain. Its antigen is not identified. The data were obtained in a study of shared clonotypes between healthy human individuals. Study-wide background: Those who served as donors were two women and a few men between the ages of 18 and 49. Study results and limitations: Sequencing depth was expected to influence donor clonotype sharing.

This CDR3 has 11 amino acids. Germline lookup yields CDR1 MNHEY and CDR2 SVGAGI. V lost 6 bases to trimming and J lost 6 bases, with 9 bases between them. Generated by immunoSEQ multiplex PCR, the TCRdb table keeps only in-frame clones and is missing some. The table lists 2.3 million or so clones, 80% to 95% of them singletons. The chain has TRBV6-5 and TRBJ2-7, with D maybe TRBD1 (6 bases). Material: naive CD4+ T cells from PBMCs. The subset here: CD45RA+ positively selected. The TCR comes from a man in his late teens or twenties in good health. Some clones in this sample may be carry-over from other donors' samples. CDR3 amino acids: CASRRGFEQYF. In nucleotides, the CDR3 is TGTGCCAGCAGAAGGGGGTTCGAGCAGTACTTC.